Only one count was recorded for the clone carrying this TCR beta chain. This record comes from a study of blood T cell repertoires in COVID-19. At the level of the study: Researchers got acute and convalescent COVID-19 samples from the United States, Italy and Spain. Sample material is recorded as cDNA or gDNA derived from T cells, B-cell-depleted T cells, or PBMCs.

CDR1 and CDR2 from the germline V gene are MGHRA and YSYEKL. The V end was cut by 5 bases, the J end by 4 bases, with 12 bases between. The length of the CDR3 is 14 residues. In the authors' methods: Researchers report that nucleated cell counts were estimated from reference gene primer amplification. Sequencing used immunoSEQ multiplex PCR; TCRdb keeps in-frame clones, though not all of them. That table gives V, J and clone size, and the DNA gave D and trimming. The repertoire has around 300,000 clones, roughly 90% of them found once; the top ten carry roughly 2.3%. Sequenced sample: peripheral blood. The sequence came from a man aged 18 to 30 with active or convalescent COVID-19. The chain recombines TRBV4-1 with TRBJ1-3; D gene unclear. The CDR3: CASSMYTVGNTIYF. CDR3 DNA sequence: TGCGCCAGCAGCATGTATACTGTAGGAAACACCATATATTTT.